The 5 T cell receptor beta chains given below trace back to one sample, sequenced in a study of blood T cell repertoires in COVID-19. Assay used: immunoSEQ multiplex PCR; TCRdb lists only in-frame clones, some missing. The sample has 250,000 or so clones, about 82% seen once; the top ten hold around 12%. Material for sequencing was peripheral blood. These receptors all come from a man aged 80 or over with acute or convalescent COVID-19.

This clone was counted between two and nine times. The chain carries TRBV5-1 and TRBJ2-5; no clear D gene. The CDR3 is 12 residues long. Trimming took 0 bases from V and 5 from J, leaving 5 bases between them. The germline V gene has CDR1 SGHRS and CDR2 YFSETQ. The CDR3 region is CASSLAIETQYF. In nucleotides, the CDR3 is TGCGCCAGCAGCTTGGCCATTGAGACCCAGTACTTC.

Note on this clone: The junction shows a germline mismatch at one end, possibly a read error. The chain carries TRBV28 and TRBJ1-1, with D possibly TRBD1 on 6 matching bases. Germline V gene lookup returns CDR1 MDHEN and CDR2 SYDVKM. The CDR3 is made up of 11 amino acids. In DNA, the CDR3 is TGTGCCAGCGGATTACAGGGCCGCCGGGACTTT. It encodes CASGLQGRRDF. Looking up the rest from reference TRBV28 and TRBJ1-1 gives the full variable domain: DVKVTQSSRYLVKRTGEKVFLECVQDMDHENMFWYRQDPGLGLRLIYFSYDVKMKEKGDIPEGYSVSREKKERFSLILESASTNQTSMYLCASGLQGRRDFGQGTRLTVV.

V gene TRBV18 combines with J gene TRBJ2-1; D is uncertain. V was trimmed by 5 bases and J by 6 bases, leaving 5 bases between them. Germline values: CDR1 KGHSH, CDR2 LQKENI. The CDR3 covers 11 residues. CDR3 in DNA: TGTGCCAGCTCAACTGGCAATGAGCAGTTCTTC. This translates into CASSTGNEQFF.

The genes are TRBV5-6 and TRBJ1-4, with 11 bases lining up with TRBD1. CDR3 length: 15 amino acids. Unmatched junction bases numbered 5, after V lost 2 bases and J lost 8 bases. Germline CDR1 reads SGHDT; CDR2 reads YYEEEE. As DNA, the CDR3 is TGTGCCAGCAGCTTTGGACAGGGGGCAAAAGAAAAACTGTTTTTT. It yields the protein CASSFGQGAKEKLFF.

Note on this clone: The germline gene is not matched at one end of the junction; a read error may be the cause. The rearrangement joins TRBV6-2 or TRBV6-3 to TRBJ2-5; D is perhaps TRBD2 (5 bases). The CDR3 totals 14 residues. CDR1 is MNHEY and CDR2 is SVGEGT in the germline V gene. CDR3 sequence reads: CASSFVGSQGTQYF. The CDR3 DNA reads as TGTGCCAGCAGTTTCGTAGGGAGCCAAGGGACCCAGTACTTC.